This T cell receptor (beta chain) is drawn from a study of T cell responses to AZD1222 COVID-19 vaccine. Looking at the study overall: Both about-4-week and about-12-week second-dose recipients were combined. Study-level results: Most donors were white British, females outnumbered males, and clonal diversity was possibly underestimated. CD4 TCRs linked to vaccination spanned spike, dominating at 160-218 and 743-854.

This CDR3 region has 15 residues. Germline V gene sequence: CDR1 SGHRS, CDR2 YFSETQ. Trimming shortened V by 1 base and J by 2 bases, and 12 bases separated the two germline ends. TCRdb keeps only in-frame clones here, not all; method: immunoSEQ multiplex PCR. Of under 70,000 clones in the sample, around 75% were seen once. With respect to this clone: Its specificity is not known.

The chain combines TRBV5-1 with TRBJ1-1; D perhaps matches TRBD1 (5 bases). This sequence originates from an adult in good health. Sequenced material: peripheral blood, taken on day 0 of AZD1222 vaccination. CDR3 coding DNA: TGCGCCAGCAGCTTGTATAGGCAGGGTAACACTGAAGCTTTCTTT. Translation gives CASSLYRQGNTEAFF.